This TCR beta chain stems from a study of blood T cell repertoires in COVID-19. Self-reported history from a screening survey and questionnaire set each donor's cohort. Authors' methods: Nucleated cell counts were estimated from reference gene primer amplification. The assay was immunoSEQ multiplex PCR, and TCRdb's table has in-frame clones only and misses some. Clonal size and the V and J genes are those of that table, whereas D and trimming came from the DNA. The data contain a few hundred thousand clones, 70% to 90% of them singletons. The V gene lost 4 bases and the J gene lost 0 bases, with 6 bases spanning the gap. CDR3 size: 12 residues. Germline V gene data show CDR1 as SQVTM and CDR2 as ANQGSEA.

The sequenced material came from PBMCs or T cells enriched from blood (not recorded which). The chain carries TRBV29-1 and TRBJ1-1; no clear D gene. The receptor was derived from a woman in her twenties or thirties who had recovered from COVID-19. CDR3 sequence (DNA): TGCAGCGTTGTTCTCTTGAACACTGAAGCTTTCTTT. Its protein product is CSVVLLNTEAFF. The full variable domain, in which reference TRBV29-1 and TRBJ1-1 provide the parts outside the CDR3, is SAVISQKPSRDICQRGTSLTIQCQVDSQVTMMFWYRQQPGQSLTLIATANQGSEATYESGFVIDKFPISRPNLTFSTLTVSNMSPEDSSIYLCSVVLLNTEAFFGQGTRLTVV.